These 6 T cell receptor beta chains were sequenced from one sample in a study of a mutant IDH1 vaccine in newly diagnosed glioma. Sample time point: baseline, week 1 (first vaccination visit). Treatment noted: pre-vaccination baseline after standard-of-care therapy. The assay was immunoSEQ multiplex PCR, and TCRdb's table has in-frame clones only and misses some. Here the sample spans around 24,000 clones, 91% being singletons. The sequences come from PBMCs, collected from a glioma patient treated with radiotherapy, temozolomide or both. The receptor source for this set is a young man with glioma.

The chain employs TRBV5-8 and TRBJ2-3; D is possibly TRBD1 (5 bases). V was pared by 0 bases and J by 8 bases, with 10 bases between. Looked up from germline, CDR1 is SGHTS and CDR2 is YDEGEE. The CDR3 covers 13 residues. This CDR3 is CASSLGGRGTQYF. Here the CDR3 DNA reads TGTGCCAGCAGCTTGGGGGGAAGGGGTACGCAGTATTTT.

The chain joins TRBV6-5 to TRBJ2-7; a weak D match, TRBD1 (6 bases). The CDR3 has 15 amino acids. Trimming left V 2 bases short and J 0 bases short, with 11 bases between. Germline CDR1 reads MNHEY; CDR2 reads SVGAGI. CDR3 protein: CASSYRQGNSYEQYF. The DNA for the CDR3 is TGTGCCAGCAGTTACAGGCAGGGGAACTCCTACGAGCAGTACTTC.

J is TRBJ2-7 and V is TRBV5-1; 9 nucleotides match TRBD2. The germline gives CDR1 SGHRS, CDR2 YFSETQ. This CDR3 comprises 14 residues. V trimming: 6 bases; J trimming: 2 bases; junction bases outside the gene matches: 6. The CDR3 sequence is CASTPGTSTYEQYF. In DNA form, the CDR3 reads TGCGCCAGCACCCCCGGGACTAGCACCTACGAGCAGTACTTC. The full variable domain, in which reference TRBV5-1 and TRBJ2-7 provide the parts outside the CDR3, is KAGVTQTPRYLIKTRGQQVTLSCSPISGHRSVSWYQQTPGQGLQFLFEYFSETQRNKGNFPGRFSGRQFSNSRSEMNVSTLELGDSALYLCASTPGTSTYEQYFGPGTRLTVT.

This chain joins TRBV18 and TRBJ1-4; 7 nucleotides line up with TRBD1. From germline, CDR1 is KGHSH and CDR2 LQKENI. V lost 4 bases, J lost 5 bases, and 10 bases stayed unmatched. The length of the CDR3 is 16 residues. CDR3 in amino acids: CASSLIPGTVNEKLFF. CDR3 in DNA: TGTGCCAGCTCACTGATCCCCGGGACAGTAAATGAAAAACTGTTTTTT. Full variable domain (outside the CDR3, taken from reference TRBV18 and TRBJ1-4): NAGVMQNPRHLVRRRGQEARLRCSPMKGHSHVYWYRQLPEEGLKFMVYLQKENIIDESGMPKERFSAEFPKEGPSILRIQQVVRGDSAAYFCASSLIPGTVNEKLFFGSGTQLSVL.

This sequence joins TRBV5-1 and TRBJ1-2; D is perhaps TRBD1 (5 bases). The germline V gene has CDR1 SGHRS and CDR2 YFSETQ. V gave up 3 bases and J gave up 4 bases, with 13 bases separating them. The CDR3 has 14 residues. For the CDR3, the DNA is TGCGCCAGCAGCTCGCAGGGCAAGGGCTATGGCTACACCTTC. Its protein product is CASSSQGKGYGYTF.

The chain couples TRBV7-2 to TRBJ2-7, with 7 bases identical to TRBD1. CDR1 and CDR2 from the germline V gene are SGHTA and FQGNSA. J lost 3 bases, V lost 0 bases, and 2 bases had no gene match. This CDR3 contains 14 residues. The CDR3 loop reads CASSLAGQNYEQYF. In DNA, the CDR3 is TGTGCCAGCAGCTTAGCGGGACAGAACTACGAGCAGTACTTC.